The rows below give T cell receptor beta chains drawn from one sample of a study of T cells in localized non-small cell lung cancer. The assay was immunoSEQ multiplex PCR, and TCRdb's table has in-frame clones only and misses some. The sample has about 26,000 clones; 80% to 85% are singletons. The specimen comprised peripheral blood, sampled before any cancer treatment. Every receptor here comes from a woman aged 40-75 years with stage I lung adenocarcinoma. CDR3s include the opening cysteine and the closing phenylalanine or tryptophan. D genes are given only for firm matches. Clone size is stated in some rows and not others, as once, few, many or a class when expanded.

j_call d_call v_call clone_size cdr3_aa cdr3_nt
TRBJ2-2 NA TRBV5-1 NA CASSFTQGTGELFF TGCGCCAGCAGCTTTACTCAGGGGACCGGGGAGCTGTTTTTT
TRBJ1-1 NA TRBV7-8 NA CASGGREGSTEAFF TGTGCCAGCGGGGGAAGGGAGGGGAGCACTGAAGCTTTCTTT
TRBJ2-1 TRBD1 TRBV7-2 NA CASSLRQGGEQFF TGTGCCAGCAGCTTACGACAGGGGGGTGAGCAGTTCTTC
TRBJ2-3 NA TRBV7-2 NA CASTSTDTQYF TGTGCCAGTACTAGCACAGATACGCAGTATTTT
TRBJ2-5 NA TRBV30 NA CAWTPAQYF TGTGCCTGGACCCCCGCCCAGTACTTC
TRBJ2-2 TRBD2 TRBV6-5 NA CASSARGGVGELFF TGTGCCAGCAGTGCTCGGGGGGGAGTCGGGGAGCTGTTTTTT
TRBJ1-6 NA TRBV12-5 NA CASGSTGTPNSPLHF TGTGCTAGTGGCTCAACCGGGACACCAAATTCACCCCTCCACTTT
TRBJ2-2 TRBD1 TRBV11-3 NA CASSFFRGPLTGELFF TGTGCCAGCAGCTTTTTCAGGGGGCCCCTCACCGGGGAGCTGTTTTTT
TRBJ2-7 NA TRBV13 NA CASSLGRPSSSYEQYF TGTGCCAGCAGCTTGGGACGGCCCTCAAGCTCCTACGAGCAGTACTTC
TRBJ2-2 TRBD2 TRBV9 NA CASSPRSGGNTGELFF TGTGCCAGCAGCCCCCGGAGCGGGGGAAACACCGGGGAGCTGTTTTTT
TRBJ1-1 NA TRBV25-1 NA CASRAPGEGREAFF TGTGCCAGCAGAGCTCCGGGAGAAGGGCGTGAAGCTTTCTTT
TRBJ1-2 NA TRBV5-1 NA CASSPQGSLDYGYTF TGCGCCAGCAGCCCACAGGGCTCACTTGACTATGGCTACACCTTC
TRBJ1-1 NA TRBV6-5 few CASTSMRAEAFF TGTGCCAGCACTTCAATGAGGGCTGAAGCTTTCTTT
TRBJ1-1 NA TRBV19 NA CASSMGSNTEAFF TGTGCCAGTAGTATGGGCTCTAACACTGAAGCTTTCTTT
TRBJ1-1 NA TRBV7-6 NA CASSLQSRDTEAFF TGTGCCAGCAGCTTACAGTCCAGGGACACTGAAGCTTTCTTT
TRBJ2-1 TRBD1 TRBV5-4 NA CASSRDREYNEQFF TGTGCCAGCAGCCGAGACAGGGAATACAATGAGCAGTTCTTC
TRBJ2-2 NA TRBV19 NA CASSIVGLGGELFF TGTGCCAGTAGTATAGTAGGCTTAGGCGGGGAGCTGTTTTTT
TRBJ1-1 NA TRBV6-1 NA CASSEWEGYTEAFF TGTGCCAGCAGTGAATGGGAGGGTTACACTGAAGCTTTCTTT
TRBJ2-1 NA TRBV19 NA CASSIALIRGARNEQFF TGTGCCAGTAGTATAGCCCTTATAAGGGGGGCGCGAAATGAGCAGTTCTTC
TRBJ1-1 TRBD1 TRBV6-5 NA CASTDRGTTEAFF TGTGCCAGCACGGACAGGGGGACCACTGAAGCTTTCTTT
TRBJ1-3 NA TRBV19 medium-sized CASSHREGPNTIYF TGTGCCAGTAGCCACCGGGAGGGACCAAACACCATATATTTT
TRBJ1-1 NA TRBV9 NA CASSSPRSGLSTEAFF TGTGCCAGCAGCTCCCCCCGCAGCGGCCTAAGCACTGAAGCTTTCTTT
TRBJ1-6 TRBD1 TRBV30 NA CAWTVTGTANSPLHF TGTGCCTGGACCGTAACCGGGACAGCAAATTCACCCCTCCACTTT
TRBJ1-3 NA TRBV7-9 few CASSFGVQTGNTIYF TGTGCCAGCAGCTTCGGGGTACAGACTGGAAACACCATATATTTT
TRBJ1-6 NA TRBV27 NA CASSLKGYNSPLHF TGTGCCAGCAGTTTAAAGGGGTATAATTCACCCCTCCACTTT
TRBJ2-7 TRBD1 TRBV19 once CASSIDTGGHEQYF TGTGCCAGTAGTATAGATACAGGGGGCCACGAGCAGTACTTC
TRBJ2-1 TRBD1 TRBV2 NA CASSPPGQGRNEQFF TGTGCCAGCAGTCCCCCGGGACAGGGACGAAATGAGCAGTTCTTC
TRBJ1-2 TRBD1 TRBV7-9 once CASSLAGQYYTF TGTGCCAGCAGCTTAGCGGGACAGTACTACACCTTC
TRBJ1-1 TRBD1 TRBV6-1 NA CASSERWDRFNAFF TGTGCCAGCAGTGAGAGGTGGGACAGGTTTAATGCTTTCTTT
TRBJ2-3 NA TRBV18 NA CASSPRSQVPDTQYF TGTGCCAGCTCACCAAGGTCGCAGGTCCCAGATACGCAGTATTTT
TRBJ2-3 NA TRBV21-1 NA CASSTTSGGTDTQYF TGTGCCAGCAGCACAACTAGCGGGGGCACAGATACGCAGTATTTT
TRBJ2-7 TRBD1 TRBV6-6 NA CASLQGAPSEQYF TGTGCCAGTCTCCAGGGGGCACCCTCCGAGCAGTACTTC
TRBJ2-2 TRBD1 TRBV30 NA CAWSVTGAGELFF TGTGCCTGGAGTGTAACAGGGGCCGGGGAGCTGTTTTTT
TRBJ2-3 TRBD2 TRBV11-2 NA CASSLEPSGADTQYF TGTGCCAGCAGCTTAGAGCCTAGCGGGGCCGATACGCAGTATTTT
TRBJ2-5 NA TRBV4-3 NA CASSQDLGEGETQYF TGCGCCAGCAGCCAAGATCTGGGGGAAGGAGAGACCCAGTACTTC
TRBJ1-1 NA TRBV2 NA CASREEAGNTEAFF TGTGCCAGCAGAGAAGAGGCCGGGAACACTGAAGCTTTCTTT
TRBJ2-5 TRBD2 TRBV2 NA CASSATSGGARETQYF TGTGCCAGCAGTGCAACTAGCGGGGGGGCCAGAGAGACCCAGTACTTC
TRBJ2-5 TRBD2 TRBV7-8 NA CASSLAAGTSVQETQYF TGTGCCAGCAGCTTAGCGGCCGGGACTAGCGTTCAAGAGACCCAGTACTTC
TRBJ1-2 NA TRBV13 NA CASSLARGGYTF TGTGCCAGCAGCTTAGCCAGGGGCGGCTACACCTTC
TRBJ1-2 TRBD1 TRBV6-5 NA CASSYSAGGYGYTF TGTGCCAGCAGTTACTCGGCAGGGGGATATGGCTACACCTTC
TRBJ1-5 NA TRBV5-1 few CASSLDLDQPQHF TGCGCCAGCAGCTTGGATCTAGATCAGCCCCAGCATTTT
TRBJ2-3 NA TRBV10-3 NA CAISGMSTDTQYF TGTGCCATCAGTGGTATGAGCACAGATACGCAGTATTTT
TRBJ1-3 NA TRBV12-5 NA CASGFFSGNTIYF TGTGCTAGTGGTTTCTTCTCTGGAAACACCATATATTTT
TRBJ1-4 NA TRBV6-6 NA CAAGRDNEKLFF TGTGCAGCTGGGAGGGATAATGAAAAACTGTTTTTT
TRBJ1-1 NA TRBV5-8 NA CASSPPGLWGGNTEAFF TGTGCCAGCAGCCCGCCGGGACTCTGGGGGGGGAACACTGAAGCTTTCTTT
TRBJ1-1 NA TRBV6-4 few CASRQDSWNTEAFF TGTGCCAGCAGGCAGGACAGCTGGAACACTGAAGCTTTCTTT
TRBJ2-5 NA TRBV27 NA CASSQTGLGTQYF TGTGCCAGCAGCCAAACAGGGCTAGGGACCCAGTACTTC
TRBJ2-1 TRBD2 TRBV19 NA CASSARLAGGGDEQFF TGTGCCAGTAGTGCGAGACTAGCGGGGGGAGGGGATGAGCAGTTCTTC
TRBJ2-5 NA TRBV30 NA CAWSVPGSLYF TGTGCCTGGAGTGTGCCAGGGTCCTTGTACTTC
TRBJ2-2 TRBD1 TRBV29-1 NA CSVDFGQGVTGELFF TGCAGCGTTGACTTTGGTCAGGGGGTCACCGGGGAGCTGTTTTTT
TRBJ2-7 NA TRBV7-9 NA CASSLAAGSYEQYF TGTGCCAGCAGCTTAGCTGCAGGTTCCTACGAGCAGTACTTC